This section outlines one T cell receptor beta chain sequence together with its context. As yet, its antigen is unknown. TCRdb's copy holds only in-frame clones and misses some; the assay was immunoSEQ multiplex PCR. The sample includes more than 45,000 clones, 70% to 85% seen only once; the top ten take roughly a sixth. The data belong to a study of T cells in localized non-small cell lung cancer. Findings and caveats of the study: Uninvolved nearby lung showed the greatest T cell clonality, exceeding that found in tumor. A denser population of T cells in blood accompanied longer overall survival. Appearing in adjacent lung were a median about 57 of the top 100 tumor clones. Only one tumor region went through sequencing, so heterogeneity may still be there.

Source: peripheral blood, taken before any cancer treatment. The TCR originated in a man aged 35 to 69 with stage I squamous cell lung carcinoma.

The CDR3 is CASSFRQTEAFF. The CDR3 DNA follows: TGTGCCAGCAGCTTTCGACAAACTGAAGCTTTCTTT. The chain couples TRBV7-9 to TRBJ1-1; D gene unclear. Germline loops: CDR1 SEHNR, CDR2 FQNEAQ (reference sequence). The CDR3 extends over 12 amino acids. The V end was cut by 3 bases, the J end by 5 bases, with 7 bases between.